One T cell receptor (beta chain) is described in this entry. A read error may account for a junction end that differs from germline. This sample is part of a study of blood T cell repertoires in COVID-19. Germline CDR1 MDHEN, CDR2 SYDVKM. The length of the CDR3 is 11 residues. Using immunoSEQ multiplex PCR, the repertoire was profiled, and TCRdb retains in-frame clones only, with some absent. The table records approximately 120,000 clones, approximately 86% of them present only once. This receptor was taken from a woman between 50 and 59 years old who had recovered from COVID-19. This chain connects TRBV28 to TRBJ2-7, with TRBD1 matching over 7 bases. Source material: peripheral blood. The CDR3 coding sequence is TGTGCCAGCAGTTCTACCGGGACAGATCACTTC. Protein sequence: CASSSTGTDHF. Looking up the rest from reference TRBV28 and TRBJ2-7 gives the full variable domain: DVKVTQSSRYLVKRTGEKVFLECVQDMDHENMFWYRQDPGLGLRLIYFSYDVKMKEKGDIPEGYSVSREKKERFSLILESASTNQTSMYLCASSSTGTDHFGPGTRLTVT.